Reported below is one T cell receptor (beta chain). The target antigen is unknown. Naive CD8+ T cells displayed a CD45RO-CCR7+CD27+CD95- phenotype. This sample is drawn from a study of CXCR3-negative and CXCR3-positive naive CD8 T cells. 5' RACE with UMI labels generated the TRB cDNA libraries. TCRdb re-called the 5' RACE reads and catalogs CDR3 proteins one per entry, DNA excluded. The sample yields tens of thousands of distinct CDR3 sequences, of which the top ten take up under 0.95%. Study-wide points: Whereas both naive subsets had comparably high diversity, memory CD8+ cells had much lower diversity. CXCR3-negative naive cells had less hydrophobic TRB CDR3s than did CXCR3-positive naive cells. Similar TRBV-TRBJ gene usage was seen in naive CXCR3-negative and CXCR3-positive cells, but not in memory cells.

Germline CDR1 reads LGHNA; CDR2 reads YNFKEQ. CDR3 size: 12 residues. Material for sequencing was naive CXCR3+ CD8+ T cells from blood. Subset defined: CD45RO-CCR7+CD27+CD95- naive CD8+ T cells expressing CXCR3 (TNR3+). The receptor was isolated from a human donor in good health. Some clones in this sample may be carry-over from other donors' samples. The chain carries TRBV4-2 and TRBJ2-1. The CDR3 region is CASSQGPLVQFF.